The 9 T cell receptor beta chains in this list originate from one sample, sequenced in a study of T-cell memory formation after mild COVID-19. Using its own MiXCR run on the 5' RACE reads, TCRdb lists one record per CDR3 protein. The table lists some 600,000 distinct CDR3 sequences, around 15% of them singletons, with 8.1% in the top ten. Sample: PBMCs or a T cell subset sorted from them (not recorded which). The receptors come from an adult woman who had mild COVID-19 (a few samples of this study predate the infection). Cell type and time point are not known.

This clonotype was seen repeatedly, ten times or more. Here the CDR3 DNA reads TGTGCCAGCAGCTCAGACAGGGGGTCCGGGGAGCTGTTTTTT. Its protein product is CASSSDRGSGELFF. The V gene is TRBV7-8, the J gene TRBJ2-2; TRBD1 matches at 9 bases. Germline V gene lookup returns CDR1 SGHVS and CDR2 FQNEAQ. CDR3 length: 14 residues. The V gene end was trimmed by 4 bases and the J gene end by 6 bases; junction bases not matched to a gene: 3. The whole variable domain, filled in from reference TRBV7-8 and TRBJ2-2, reads GAGVSQSPRYKVAKRGQDVALRCDPISGHVSLFWYQQALGQGPEFLTYFQNEAQLDKSGLPSDRFFAERPEGSVSTLKIQRTQQEDSAVYLCASSSDRGSGELFFGEGSRLTVL.

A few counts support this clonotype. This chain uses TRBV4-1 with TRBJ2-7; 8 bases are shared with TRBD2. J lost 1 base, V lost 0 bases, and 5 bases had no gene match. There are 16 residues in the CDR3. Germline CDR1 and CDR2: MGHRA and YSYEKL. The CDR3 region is CASSQESAGGSYEQYF. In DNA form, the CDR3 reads TGCGCCAGCAGCCAAGAGTCGGCGGGGGGATCCTACGAGCAGTACTTC.

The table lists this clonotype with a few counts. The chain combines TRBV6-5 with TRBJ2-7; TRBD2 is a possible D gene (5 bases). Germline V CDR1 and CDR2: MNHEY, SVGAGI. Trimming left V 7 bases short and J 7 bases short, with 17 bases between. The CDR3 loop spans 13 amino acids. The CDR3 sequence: CASTTPGPGEQYF. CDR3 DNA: TGTGCCAGCACTACACCGGGTCCGGGAGAGCAGTACTTC.

This CDR3 is CASSPGTVNTQYF. The CDR3 nucleotides are TGTGCCAGCAGTCCCGGGACTGTGAATACGCAGTATTTT. The rearrangement joins TRBV6-6 to TRBJ2-3; possible D gene TRBD2, 6 bases. The CDR3 is 13 residues long. Germline V gene lookup returns CDR1 MNHNY and CDR2 SVGAGI (reference sequence). V was pared by 5 bases and J by 7 bases, with 13 bases between.

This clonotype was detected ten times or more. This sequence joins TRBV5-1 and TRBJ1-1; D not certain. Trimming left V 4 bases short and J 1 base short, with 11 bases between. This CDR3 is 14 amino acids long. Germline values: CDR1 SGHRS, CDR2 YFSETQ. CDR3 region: CASSDRKGNTEAFF. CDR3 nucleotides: TGCGCCAGCAGCGATCGTAAGGGGAACACTGAAGCTTTCTTT.

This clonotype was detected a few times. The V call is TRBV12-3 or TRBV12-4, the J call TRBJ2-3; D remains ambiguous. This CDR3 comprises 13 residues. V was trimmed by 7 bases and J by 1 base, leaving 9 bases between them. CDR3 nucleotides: TGTGCCAGCAACCAAGGGCGCACAGATACGCAGTATTTT. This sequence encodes CASNQGRTDTQYF.

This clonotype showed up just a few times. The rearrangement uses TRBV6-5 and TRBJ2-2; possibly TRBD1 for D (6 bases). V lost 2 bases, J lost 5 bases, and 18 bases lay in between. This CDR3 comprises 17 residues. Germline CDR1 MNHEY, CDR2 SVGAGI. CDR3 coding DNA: TGTGCCAGCAGTTACCGCCAGTCTGGGGGCCAGACCGGGGAGCTGTTTTTT. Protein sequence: CASSYRQSGGQTGELFF.

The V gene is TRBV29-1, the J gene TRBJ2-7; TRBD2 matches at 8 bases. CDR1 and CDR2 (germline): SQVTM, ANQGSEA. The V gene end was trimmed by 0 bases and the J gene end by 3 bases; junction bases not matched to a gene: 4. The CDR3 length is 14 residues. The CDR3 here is CSVEDPGGNYEQYF. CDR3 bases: TGCAGCGTTGAAGATCCGGGGGGGAACTACGAGCAGTACTTC.

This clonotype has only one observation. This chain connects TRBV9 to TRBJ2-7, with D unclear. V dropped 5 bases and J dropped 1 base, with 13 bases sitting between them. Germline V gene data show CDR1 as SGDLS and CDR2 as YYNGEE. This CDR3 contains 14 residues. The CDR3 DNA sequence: TGTGCCAGCAGTCCGGGCCTACAGTCCTACGAGCAGTACTTC. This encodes CASSPGLQSYEQYF.